This T cell receptor beta chain derives from a study of blood T cells in healthy people across ages. Study outcomes and limitations: CMV status of donors was unknown, possibly confounding expanded clonotype changes. Higher diversity, along with more naive CD4+ cells, distinguished long-lived donors from aged donors.

The second PCR ran about 6 to 12 cycles with a sample-barcoded 5' primer and J-beta primers. The template-switch adaptor, which had 12 random nucleotides, put a tag on each cDNA molecule. TCRdb called the 5' RACE reads again in MiXCR, with one record for every CDR3 protein. The data hold about 570,000 distinct CDR3 sequences, with 27% observed a single time. This clonotype was picked up many times. What it binds is unknown. Per-sample PBMC isolation yielded at least 6.5 million cells. CDR3 length: 16 residues. With V trimmed by 0 bases and J by 8 bases, 15 bases remained unmatched. Germline V gives CDR1 DFQATT, CDR2 SNEGSKA (reference sequence).

The sample consisted of blood. The clonotype was recovered from a woman between 70 and 85 years old in good health. The chain combines TRBV20-1 with TRBJ1-2; 7 nucleotides align to TRBD1. CDR3 sequence: CSARDMVQGGVDGYTF. The DNA of the CDR3 is TGCAGTGCTAGAGATATGGTGCAGGGGGGGGTCGACGGCTACACCTTC.